The rows below give T cell receptor beta chains drawn from one sample of a study of Tregs in tolerant kidney transplant recipients. TCRdb keeps only in-frame clones here, not all; method: immunoSEQ multiplex PCR. The data contain more than 60,000 clones, about 98% of them seen just once; the ten biggest clones take up 0.56%. The sample here was CD4+ T cells from blood, taken before the transplant. The source of these receptors is a human donor who received a combined kidney and bone marrow transplant. Each CDR3 is given with its conserved first and last residue. The order of the fields is D gene, V gene, J gene, CDR3 protein. The D gene is left open where the match is weak.

.,TRBV28,TRBJ1-4,CAIKPHNPTNEKLFF
TRBD1,TRBV30,TRBJ1-1,CAWSITGGFGEGFF
TRBD1,TRBV6-6,TRBJ1-3,CASSYRQGGNTIYF
.,TRBV6-5,TRBJ2-5,CASRPAGAYQETQYF
TRBD2,TRBV7-8,TRBJ2-1,CASSLGLAGGIEQFF
.,TRBV7-2,TRBJ2-3,CASRGSGEHTQYF
TRBD1,TRBV30,TRBJ1-6,CAWSDRGGYNSPLHF
TRBD2,TRBV7-2,TRBJ2-7,CASSRDYAYEQYF
TRBD1,TRBV6-5,TRBJ1-2,CASTRDRGGGYTF
.,TRBV9,TRBJ2-7,CASSAPGSGEQYF
TRBD2,TRBV9,TRBJ2-1,CASSIRTSGSLGNEQFF
TRBD1,TRBV4-3,TRBJ2-5,CASSLDRVGETQYF
TRBD1,TRBV28,TRBJ2-6,CAAGLTGFTGANVLTF
TRBD1,TRBV11-3,TRBJ1-1,CASSPNRGHTEAFF
TRBD1,TRBV18,TRBJ1-5,CASSPTGGQYNQPQHF
TRBD2,TRBV6-1,TRBJ2-7,CASSEQAGSKYEQYF
.,TRBV27,TRBJ1-4,CASSLSGTRPNEKLFF
.,TRBV30,TRBJ1-5,CAWSAIQGRYQPQHF
.,TRBV29-1,TRBJ1-4,CSVLDRYNEKLFF
.,TRBV4-1,TRBJ2-7,CASSITLGVQQYF
TRBD1,TRBV29-1,TRBJ2-2,CSTGQGPANTGELFF
TRBD1,TRBV19,TRBJ1-1,CASSPRGRGTEAFF
TRBD1,TRBV30,TRBJ1-2,CASKSGQAGTIYGYTF
TRBD1,TRBV5-4,TRBJ2-7,CASSLGQGAEQYF
TRBD2,TRBV4-3,TRBJ2-5,CASSQGTSGYQETQYF
TRBD1,TRBV6-5,TRBJ2-3,CASSLTAGGDTQYF
TRBD1,TRBV6-6,TRBJ1-3,CASTLRQGKGNTIYF
TRBD1,TRBV6-5,TRBJ1-2,CASRNQNRGFGYTF
.,TRBV6-1,TRBJ2-7,CASSAWASYEQYF
.,TRBV5-4,TRBJ1-2,CASSLDGRNYGYTF
TRBD2,TRBV4-3,TRBJ2-5,CASSPKRGGGIIETQYF
.,TRBV7-2,TRBJ2-5,CASSLGGGLETQYF
.,TRBV28,TRBJ2-3,CASSLPSTDTQYF
TRBD2,TRBV4-1,TRBJ2-1,CASSPRTSVFGDEQFF
.,TRBV6-1,TRBJ2-5,CASSEAGGQQETQYF
.,TRBV7-9,TRBJ1-2,CASTQRGNGYTF
.,TRBV30,TRBJ2-5,CAWSSGETQYF
TRBD1,TRBV5-5,TRBJ1-2,CASSYQTAGTVNYGYTF
TRBD1,TRBV5-1,TRBJ2-7,CASSVGQGPYEQYF
.,TRBV4-2,TRBJ2-5,CASSQVGSSGGAETQYF